A selection of T cell receptor beta chains follows, all from one sample in a study of T cell changes during pregnancy in multiple sclerosis. The data were produced by immunoSEQ multiplex PCR, yet TCRdb's version contains in-frame clones alone and is incomplete. The table has tens of thousands of clones, about 95% seen once. This material consisted of CD8+ T cells from peripheral blood mononuclear cells, taken after pregnancy. The receptors derive from a female donor with multiple sclerosis, enrolled in a pregnancy study. The CDR3 runs from the conserved cysteine through the conserved F or W. Fields, in order: J gene, D gene, V gene, CDR3 protein, CDR3 DNA. The D gene is left open where the match is weak.

J: TRBJ2-5; D: TRBD2; V: TRBV9; CDR3: CASSGSAGAQETQYF; DNA: TGTGCCAGCAGCGGCTCAGCGGGAGCGCAAGAGACCCAGTACTTC
J: TRBJ2-7; D: .; V: TRBV6-1; CDR3: CASTELVAGEDEQYF; DNA: TGTGCCAGCACCGAATTAGTGGCAGGGGAAGACGAGCAGTACTTC
J: TRBJ1-1; D: .; V: TRBV7-9; CDR3: CASSFVGPEAFF; DNA: TGTGCCAGCAGCTTTGTGGGCCCTGAAGCTTTCTTT
J: TRBJ2-7; D: .; V: TRBV27; CDR3: CASSLSPGTYEQYF; DNA: TGTGCCAGCAGTTTATCGCCAGGGACTTACGAGCAGTACTTC
J: TRBJ1-1; D: .; V: TRBV6-1; CDR3: CASNGPYTEAFF; DNA: TGTGCCAGCAATGGCCCATACACTGAAGCTTTCTTT
J: TRBJ2-1; D: .; V: TRBV5-1; CDR3: CASSSKTLDNEQFF; DNA: TGCGCCAGCAGCTCAAAAACACTAGACAATGAGCAGTTCTTC
J: TRBJ2-7; D: .; V: TRBV27; CDR3: CASSPLDTASYEQYF; DNA: TGTGCCAGCAGTCCCCTGGACACCGCGTCCTACGAGCAGTACTTC
J: TRBJ1-2; D: .; V: TRBV7-9; CDR3: CASSLNLRDGYTF; DNA: TGTGCCAGCAGCTTAAACTTGAGAGATGGCTACACCTTC
J: TRBJ1-2; D: .; V: TRBV30; CDR3: CAWSMGGAWGYTF; DNA: TGTGCCTGGAGCATGGGGGGGGCGTGGGGCTACACCTTC
J: TRBJ2-7; D: TRBD2; V: TRBV6-4; CDR3: CASSPGTSGSIYEQYF; DNA: TGTGCCAGCAGTCCGGGGACTAGCGGGAGCATCTACGAGCAGTACTTC
J: TRBJ2-3; D: .; V: TRBV6-1; CDR3: CASRGQGRDTQYF; DNA: TGTGCCAGCAGGGGTCAGGGGAGAGATACGCAGTATTTT
J: TRBJ2-1; D: TRBD2; V: TRBV27; CDR3: CASSPGLAGSYNEQFF; DNA: TGTGCCAGCAGCCCGGGACTAGCGGGATCCTACAATGAGCAGTTCTTC
J: TRBJ2-7; D: TRBD1; V: TRBV29-1; CDR3: CSVEGQGTGEQYF; DNA: TGCAGCGTTGAGGGACAGGGTACGGGCGAGCAGTACTTC
J: TRBJ1-1; D: .; V: TRBV13; CDR3: CASSLRQGAFF; DNA: TGTGCCAGCAGCTTAAGGCAGGGGGCTTTCTTT